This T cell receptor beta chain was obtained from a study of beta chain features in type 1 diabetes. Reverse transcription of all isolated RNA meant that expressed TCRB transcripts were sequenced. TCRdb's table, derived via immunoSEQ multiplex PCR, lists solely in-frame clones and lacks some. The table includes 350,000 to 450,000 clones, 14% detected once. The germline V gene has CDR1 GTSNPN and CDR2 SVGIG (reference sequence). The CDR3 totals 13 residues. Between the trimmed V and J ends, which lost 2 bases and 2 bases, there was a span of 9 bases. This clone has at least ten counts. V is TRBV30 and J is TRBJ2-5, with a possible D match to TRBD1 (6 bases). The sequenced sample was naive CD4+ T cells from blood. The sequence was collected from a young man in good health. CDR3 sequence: CAWSIQGQETQYF. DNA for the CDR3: TGTGCCTGGAGTATCCAGGGGCAAGAGACCCAGTACTTC. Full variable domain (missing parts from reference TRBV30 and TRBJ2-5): SQTIHQWPATLVQPVGSPLSLECTVEGTSNPNLYWYRQAAGRGLQLLFYSVGIGQISSEVPQNLSASRPQDRQFILSSKKLLLSDSGFYLCAWSIQGQETQYFGPGTRLLVL.